This passage covers 17 T cell receptor beta chains from one sample sequenced in a study of blood T cell repertoires in COVID-19. Clones were sequenced by immunoSEQ multiplex PCR, and TCRdb holds only the in-frame ones, with some missing. Of 120,000 or so clones listed, 88% are singletons. The source material was peripheral blood. These receptor sequences come from a human donor in a cohort sampled during active COVID-19.

V is TRBV6-6 and J is TRBJ2-5; unclear D gene. Germline V gives CDR1 MNHNY, CDR2 SVGAGI (reference sequence). CDR3 length: 13 amino acids. V shed 3 bases and J shed 4 bases, with 9 bases lying between them. CDR3 amino acids: CASSYVGGETQYF. The CDR3 DNA follows: TGTGCCAGCAGTTATGTTGGCGGAGAGACCCAGTACTTC.

The chain employs TRBV5-1 and TRBJ2-2, with 10 bases matching TRBD1. This CDR3 spans 16 amino acids. From germline, CDR1 is SGHRS and CDR2 YFSETQ. V lost 0 bases to trimming and J lost 3 bases; unmatched junction nucleotides: 2. CDR3 sequence: CASSLAGTGDTGELFF. CDR3 DNA sequence: TGCGCCAGCAGCTTGGCCGGGACAGGGGACACCGGGGAGCTGTTTTTT.

DNA of the CDR3: TGTGCCAGCAGCTCCCTCGACAGGAGAGTTGAAAAACTGTTTTTT. It is translated as CASSSLDRRVEKLFF. The chain joins TRBV7-9 to TRBJ1-4, with a tentative D call TRBD1 (6 bases). The germline V and J ends were trimmed by 4 bases and 7 bases, with 16 bases remaining between them. The CDR3 is made up of 15 amino acids. From germline, CDR1 is SEHNR and CDR2 FQNEAQ (reference sequence).

CDR3 amino acids: CASSLGQQGGRYEQYF. DNA for the CDR3: TGTGCCAGCAGCTTGGGGCAACAGGGTGGCCGGTACGAGCAGTACTTC. V is TRBV5-4 and J is TRBJ2-7; the D gene is possibly TRBD1 (6 bases). V was shortened by 0 bases and J by 4 bases, with 17 bases between the two germline ends. The CDR3 has 16 amino acids. The germline V gene has CDR1 SGHNT and CDR2 YYREEE (reference sequence).

This chain joins TRBV27 and TRBJ1-5; unclear D gene. V shed 3 bases and J shed 2 bases, with 5 bases lying between them. Germline V CDR1 and CDR2: MNHEY, SMNVEV (reference sequence). The CDR3 has 13 residues. In DNA, the CDR3 is TGTGCCAGCAGTTTCCGAGGCAATCAGCCCCAGCATTTT. This translates into CASSFRGNQPQHF.

The CDR3 DNA is TGTGCCACCGGTCCGGGACTGTTGGCCGGTGAGCAGTTCTTC. Protein product: CATGPGLLAGEQFF. V and J are TRBV24-1 and TRBJ2-1; D possibly corresponds to TRBD2 (6 bases). V lost 9 bases and J 9 bases, leaving 20 bases between the germline ends. The CDR3 covers 14 residues. CDR1 is KGHDR and CDR2 is SFDVKD in the germline V gene.

This rearrangement joins TRBV29-1 to TRBJ2-3, with 7 bases that match TRBD1. The CDR3 spans 17 residues. V lost 7 bases and J lost 0; bases outside the gene matches: 16. CDR1 is SQVTM, CDR2 ANQGSEA, per germline. The CDR3 nucleotides read TGCAGCGCCACAAGCCCGGGACAGCACTCTAGCACAGATACGCAGTATTTT. Its translation: CSATSPGQHSSTDTQYF.

This chain joins TRBV7-2 and TRBJ1-5; D call uncertain. CDR1 is SGHTA, CDR2 FQGNSA, per germline. V lost 0 bases, J lost 4 bases, and 13 bases lay in between. The CDR3 has 16 residues. Here the CDR3 reads CASSLASGSFNQPQHF. The CDR3 DNA is TGTGCCAGCAGCTTAGCCTCGGGGTCCTTTAATCAGCCCCAGCATTTT.

The rearrangement joins TRBV3-1 (or the pseudogene TRBV3-2) to TRBJ2-3, with 9 nucleotides matching TRBD2. J lost 1 base, V lost 2 bases, and 4 bases had no gene match. There are 16 residues in the CDR3. Per the germline V gene, CDR1 is LGHDT and CDR2 is YNNKEL (reference sequence). The DNA for the CDR3 is TGTGCCAGCAGCCAACTACTAGCGGGCGGCACAGATACGCAGTATTTT. It codes for CASSQLLAGGTDTQYF.

The chain carries TRBV9 and TRBJ2-1; no definite D call. The V gene's germline CDR1 is SGDLS and CDR2 YYNGEE. Between the trimmed V and J ends, which lost 1 base and 0 bases, there was a span of 11 bases. The length of the CDR3 is 16 residues. As DNA, the CDR3 is TGTGCCAGCAGCGTATCGAGCAGCGCCTCCTACAATGAGCAGTTCTTC. Its translation is CASSVSSSASYNEQFF.

The chain combines TRBV15 with TRBJ2-1; D is perhaps TRBD2 (5 bases). CDR1 is LNHNV and CDR2 is YYDKDF in the germline V gene (reference sequence). CDR3 length equals 17 residues. V lost 1 base, J lost 3 bases, and 16 bases lay in between. CDR3 bases: TGTGCCACCAGCAGAGGAGAGGACTTTAACCTCTACAATGAGCAGTTCTTC. Amino acids: CATSRGEDFNLYNEQFF.

V is TRBV19 and J is TRBJ1-4, with a weak D call TRBD1 (5 bases). CDR1 LNHDA and CDR2 SQIVND come from the germline V gene (reference sequence). The CDR3 runs to 13 residues. Trimming left V 6 bases short and J 8 bases short, with 13 bases between. The CDR3 protein is CASSKFGGEKLFF. In DNA, the CDR3 is TGTGCCAGTAGCAAATTCGGGGGGGAAAAACTGTTTTTT.

The chain joins TRBV5-1 to TRBJ2-3; tentative D call: TRBD1 (6 bases). V shed 1 base and J shed 2 bases, with 11 bases lying between them. The CDR3 totals 15 residues. Germline V lookup: CDR1 SGHRS, CDR2 YFSETQ. In DNA, the CDR3 is TGCGCCAGCAGCTTGTCCGGGACATACACAGATACGCAGTATTTT. This sequence encodes CASSLSGTYTDTQYF. The full variable domain, completed using reference TRBV5-1 and TRBJ2-3, is KAGVTQTPRYLIKTRGQQVTLSCSPISGHRSVSWYQQTPGQGLQFLFEYFSETQRNKGNFPGRFSGRQFSNSRSEMNVSTLELGDSALYLCASSLSGTYTDTQYFGPGTRLTVL.

The chain combines TRBV11-2 with TRBJ2-5; 8 nucleotides align to TRBD2. The trim removed 6 bases at V and 1 base at J, leaving 7 bases unmatched. This CDR3 spans 15 amino acids. CDR1 SGHAT and CDR2 FQNNGV come from the germline V gene. CDR3 in DNA: TGTGCCAGCAGTATGGCGGGAGGCCTCCAAGAGACCCAGTACTTC. Translation gives CASSMAGGLQETQYF.

The rearrangement uses TRBV5-1 and TRBJ2-5, with TRBD2 identical over 12 bases. CDR3 size: 17 residues. CDR1 is SGHRS and CDR2 is YFSETQ in the germline V gene. Trimming took 1 base from V and 5 from J; bases not matched to a gene: 9. CDR3 sequence reads: CASSLSLAGGPQETQYF. CDR3 nucleotides: TGCGCCAGCAGCTTGAGCCTAGCGGGAGGGCCACAGGAGACCCAGTACTTC. Drawing the rest from reference TRBV5-1 and TRBJ2-5, the complete variable domain is KAGVTQTPRYLIKTRGQQVTLSCSPISGHRSVSWYQQTPGQGLQFLFEYFSETQRNKGNFPGRFSGRQFSNSRSEMNVSTLELGDSALYLCASSLSLAGGPQETQYFGPGTRLLVL.

V usage is TRBV11-2 and J usage is TRBJ2-5; a possible D gene is TRBD1 (6 bases). V dropped 0 bases and J dropped 2 bases, with 13 bases sitting between them. Germline V CDR1 and CDR2: SGHAT, FQNNGV. This CDR3 is 16 amino acids long. CDR3 coding DNA: TGTGCCAGCAGCTTAGACAGGGGAAAGGGTCAAGAGACCCAGTACTTC. Its protein product is CASSLDRGKGQETQYF.

The V call is TRBV5-6, the J call TRBJ1-6, with 7 positions matching TRBD1. Germline CDR1 SGHDT, CDR2 YYEEEE. CDR3 length: 14 amino acids. Losses at the gene ends were 3 bases for V and 6 bases for J; bases not matched to a gene: 3. Here the CDR3 reads CASSWTGSNSPLHF. DNA of the CDR3: TGTGCCAGCAGCTGGACAGGCTCTAATTCACCCCTCCACTTT.